This TCR beta chain was captured by sequencing in a study of blood T cell repertoires in COVID-19. Study overall: Researchers got acute and convalescent COVID-19 samples from the United States, Italy and Spain. T cells, B-cell-depleted T cells, or PBMCs provided the cDNA or gDNA that served as material.

The germline V gene encodes CDR1 SGHNT and CDR2 YYREEE (reference sequence). CDR3 length equals 14 residues. V lost 2 bases, J lost 3 bases, and 11 bases lay in between. Participants had their cohort set by participant-reported clinical history. Authors' data handling: Nucleated cell number was recorded as an estimate derived from reference gene primer amplification. Data came from immunoSEQ multiplex PCR; TCRdb stores just in-frame clones and leaves some out. The V and J calls and clone size are taken from that table; D and trimming were inferred from the DNA. Altogether around 230,000 clones are present, roughly 86% being singletons, with the ten largest covering 2.5% to 3.5%.

The sample comprised PBMCs or T cells enriched from blood (not recorded which). J is TRBJ1-2 and V is TRBV5-4; D unclear. The sequence was collected from a woman in her thirties or forties with acute COVID-19. The CDR3 sequence is CASSFLDLDYGYTF. CDR3 sequence (DNA): TGTGCCAGCAGCTTTTTAGATCTGGACTATGGCTACACCTTC.